These 4 T cell receptor beta chains were sequenced from one sample in a study of blood T cells in healthy people across ages. The authors ran a second PCR of about 7 to 11 cycles using a sample-barcoded 5' primer and a J-beta primer mix. TCRdb called the 5' RACE reads again in MiXCR, with one record for every CDR3 protein. The data contain about 670,000 distinct CDR3 sequences, 35% to 50% of them seen just once; the ten biggest clones take up 25% to 35%. Sequenced input: blood. These TCRs come from a man older than 75 in good health.

This chain uses TRBV6-5 with TRBJ2-7, with 10 bases fitting TRBD2. This CDR3 contains 17 residues. V shed 2 bases and J 2 bases; nucleotides not matched to a gene: 9. Germline-derived CDR1 and CDR2 are MNHEY and SVGAGI. The DNA for the CDR3 is TGTGCCAGCAGTTACGCGGTAGCGGGAGGCCGGGCCTACGAGCAGTACTTC. It is translated as CASSYAVAGGRAYEQYF.

On this clonotype itself: A much larger clone is a single base away; this may be a read error. The chain is built from TRBV7-9 and TRBJ2-7, with D unresolved. Germline V gives CDR1 SEHNR, CDR2 FQNEAQ (reference sequence). The CDR3 has 13 residues. This chain's CDR3 is CSSSLGNVAEQYF. DNA of the CDR3: TGTTCCAGCAGCTTAGGGAACGTCGCCGAGCAGTACTTC.

This chain connects TRBV6-5 to TRBJ2-1; 10 positions match TRBD2. The DNA end favors TRBJ2-7, so the J call may be wrong. The CDR3 is 16 residues long. The V gene's germline CDR1 is MNHEY and CDR2 SVGAGI. CDR3 residues: CASRPPSGSSYNEQYF. CDR3 DNA sequence: TGTGCCAGCAGACCTCCTAGCGGGAGCTCCTACAATGAGCAGTACTTC.

V is TRBV6-6 and J is TRBJ2-5, with TRBD1 matching over 7 bases. Germline loops: CDR1 MNHNY, CDR2 SVGAGI (reference sequence). The CDR3 consists of 13 residues. Trimming removed 7 bases from V and 3 bases from J; junction bases left unmatched: 5. In nucleotides, the CDR3 is TGTGCCAGCAAGCAGGGACAGAAAGAGACCCAGTACTTC. It translates to CASKQGQKETQYF.